These 23 T cell receptor beta chains came from one sample sequenced in a study of PD-L1 blockade in urothelial cancer. Generated by immunoSEQ multiplex PCR, the TCRdb table keeps only in-frame clones and is missing some. This sample yields around 30,000 clones, of which 84% are seen a single time; 30% belongs to the top ten. The sequencing used PBMCs, collected around atezolizumab (anti-PD-L1) treatment. These receptor sequences come from a man between 60 and 75 years old with urothelial cancer.

This chain uses TRBV2 with TRBJ1-1; D unclear. The CDR3 contains 15 residues. Trimming stripped 6 bases from V and 2 bases from J, with 16 bases between. Germline assignment: CDR1 SNHLY and CDR2 FYNNEI. The CDR3 coding sequence is TGTGCCAGCAGCCTCCCACCTAGTCCCAACACTGAAGCTTTCTTT. Protein sequence: CASSLPPSPNTEAFF.

In nucleotides, the CDR3 is TGTGCCAGCAGGCAACGGGCTGGAAACACCATATATTTT. Protein product: CASRQRAGNTIYF. The chain carries TRBV6-5 and TRBJ1-3; D not resolved. The CDR3 sequence is 13 residues long. The V end lost 6 bases, the J end lost 2 bases, and 8 bases lay between the germline ends. The germline V gene encodes CDR1 MNHEY and CDR2 SVGAGI.

This chain connects TRBV5-1 to TRBJ1-1, with 11 nucleotides matching TRBD1. The germline CDR1 and CDR2 sequences are SGHRS and YFSETQ. J was trimmed by 0 bases and V by 5 bases; bases with no gene match: 9. The CDR3 consists of 17 residues. CDR3 bases: TGCGCCAGCAGTAGTTGGACAGGGGGCCAAATGAACACTGAAGCTTTCTTT. It is translated as CASSSWTGGQMNTEAFF.

This clone was counted once. The chain is built from TRBV9 and TRBJ1-2; TRBD1 aligns across 10 bases. Germline CDR1 and CDR2: SGDLS and YYNGEE. Trimming took 4 bases from V and 5 from J; bases not matched to a gene: 8. This CDR3 spans 15 amino acids. The CDR3 DNA reads as TGTGCCAGCAGCTCCCGGGACAGGGGAGGGTATGGCTACACCTTC. It encodes CASSSRDRGGYGYTF.

The rearrangement uses TRBV7-9 and TRBJ2-7; 10 bases match TRBD1. Germline V lookup: CDR1 SEHNR, CDR2 FQNEAQ (reference sequence). V dropped 5 bases and J dropped 6; count of bases not matched to a gene: 7. This CDR3 has 14 amino acids. Here the CDR3 DNA reads TGTGCCAGCAGCGCGGGACAGGGGATCCCCGAGCAGTACTTC. It codes for CASSAGQGIPEQYF.

This clone was seen just once. The genes are TRBV19 and TRBJ1-2; D might be TRBD1 (6 bases). V lost 4 bases and J 10 bases, leaving 25 bases between the germline ends. From germline, CDR1 is LNHDA and CDR2 SQIVND (reference sequence). This CDR3 is 16 amino acids long. CDR3 nucleotide sequence: TGTGCCAGTAGTAACCCATCGACAGGAGAGATGGAAGCCTACACCTTC. Encoded protein: CASSNPSTGEMEAYTF.

This clone was picked up a small number of times. V usage is TRBV2 and J usage is TRBJ1-1; D unresolved. From germline, CDR1 is SNHLY and CDR2 FYNNEI. The CDR3 extends over 14 amino acids. Trimming left V 4 bases short and J 1 base short, with 10 bases between. The CDR3 DNA reads TGTGCCAGCAGTGTTGAGACGGGGAACACTGAAGCTTTCTTT. It yields the protein CASSVETGNTEAFF.

This chain links TRBV27 with TRBJ1-6; D gene ambiguous. This CDR3 has 15 amino acids. Trimming left V 8 bases short and J 0 bases short, with 11 bases between. Germline CDR1 is MNHEY and CDR2 is SMNVEV (reference sequence). The CDR3 spells CASRTPGSYNSPLHF. In nucleotides, the CDR3 is TGTGCCAGCCGTACGCCGGGCTCCTATAATTCACCCCTCCACTTT.

The J gene is TRBJ2-7, the V gene TRBV9; 9 nucleotides agree with TRBD1. Germline CDR1 is SGDLS and CDR2 is YYNGEE. This CDR3 is 14 amino acids long. V trimming: 0 bases; J trimming: 6 bases; junction bases outside the gene matches: 4. This chain's CDR3 is CASSVGQGEGEQYF. CDR3 nucleotides: TGTGCCAGCAGCGTAGGACAGGGGGAAGGCGAGCAGTACTTC. Drawing the rest from reference TRBV9 and TRBJ2-7, the complete variable domain is DSGVTQTPKHLITATGQRVTLRCSPRSGDLSVYWYQQSLDQGLQFLIQYYNGEERAKGNILERFSAQQFPDLHSELNLSSLELGDSALYFCASSVGQGEGEQYFGPGTRLTVT.

The chain is built from TRBV30 and TRBJ2-3, with 9 bases identical to TRBD2. The CDR3 loop spans 15 amino acids. In germline, CDR1 is GTSNPN, CDR2 SVGIG (reference sequence). Losses at the gene ends were 2 bases for V and 9 bases for J; bases not matched to a gene: 12. This chain's CDR3 is CAWSPGTSKVGTQYF. The CDR3, as DNA: TGTGCCTGGAGTCCCGGGACTAGCAAAGTCGGCACGCAGTATTTT.

This rearrangement joins TRBV6-1 to TRBJ1-2; 8 nucleotides match TRBD1. CDR1 and CDR2 from the germline V gene are MNHNS and SASEGT. The CDR3 consists of 15 residues. After removal of 4 bases from V and 3 bases from J, the junction contained 7 bases not matched to a gene. The CDR3 protein is CASSGTSGGDYGYTF. The CDR3 coding sequence is TGTGCCAGCAGTGGTACCTCAGGGGGCGACTATGGCTACACCTTC.

This chain uses TRBV18 with TRBJ2-5, with 11 bases matching TRBD2. The ends lost 6 bases at V and 0 bases at J; junction bases unmatched: 3. Looked up from germline, CDR1 is KGHSH and CDR2 is LQKENI. The CDR3 length is 15 residues. The CDR3 DNA reads as TGTGCCAGCTCCCGACTAGCGGGGAACCAAGAGACCCAGTACTTC. Amino acid sequence: CASSRLAGNQETQYF.

V gene TRBV19 combines with J gene TRBJ2-3; no reliable D call. The CDR3 is made up of 12 amino acids. V gave up 6 bases and J gave up 5 bases, with 9 bases separating them. From germline, CDR1 is LNHDA and CDR2 SQIVND (reference sequence). The DNA for the CDR3 is TGTGCCAGTAGCCAATCTAAAGATACGCAGTATTTT. This translates into CASSQSKDTQYF.

This clone has only one observation. The chain recombines TRBV11-2 with TRBJ2-7; a weak D match, TRBD1 (6 bases). The V end lost 4 bases, the J end lost 3 bases, and 7 bases lay between the germline ends. The V gene's germline CDR1 is SGHAT and CDR2 FQNNGV. This CDR3 comprises 12 residues. CDR3: CASSSDSYEQYF. CDR3 in DNA: TGTGCCAGCAGCTCGGACAGCTACGAGCAGTACTTC.

The chain combines TRBV5-1 with TRBJ2-3; TRBD2 matches at 15 bases. The CDR3 is 17 amino acids. Germline CDR1 and CDR2: SGHRS and YFSETQ. Trimming took 4 bases from V and 3 from J; bases not matched to a gene: 6. CDR3: CASSVGLAGGPTDTQYF. The CDR3 coding sequence is TGCGCCAGCAGCGTAGGACTAGCGGGAGGGCCAACAGATACGCAGTATTTT.

The chain recombines TRBV6-1 with TRBJ2-7; D may be TRBD2 (5 bases). The CDR3 is 14 residues long. CDR1 is MNHNS, CDR2 SASEGT, per germline. The V gene lost 0 bases and the J gene lost 8 bases, with 14 bases spanning the gap. CDR3 DNA sequence: TGTGCCAGCAGTGAAGCGCTTCGGGGAAGACAGCAGTACTTC. It encodes CASSEALRGRQQYF.

This chain uses TRBV9 with TRBJ1-6, with 8 positions matching TRBD1. The germline V gene has CDR1 SGDLS and CDR2 YYNGEE. V shed 0 bases, J shed 6 bases, and the junction held 2 bases outside the gene matches. CDR3 size: 15 residues. The CDR3 nucleotides are TGTGCCAGCAGCGTAGACGGGACAGGTAATTCACCCCTCCACTTT. Amino acids: CASSVDGTGNSPLHF.

The chain uses TRBV6-1 and TRBJ2-7; possibly TRBD1 for D (5 bases). The V end was cut by 1 base, the J end by 2 bases, with 12 bases between. CDR1 and CDR2 from the germline V gene are MNHNS and SASEGT. CDR3 size: 15 residues. CDR3 DNA: TGTGCCAGCAGTGAAGTCTGGACACGGACCTACGAGCAGTACTTC. Protein sequence: CASSEVWTRTYEQYF.

The genes are TRBV5-6 and TRBJ2-5; 7 positions agree with TRBD2. J lost 2 bases, V lost 3 bases, and 7 bases had no gene match. CDR3 length equals 15 residues. CDR1 SGHDT and CDR2 YYEEEE come from the germline V gene. CDR3 region: CASSWGGSAQETQYF. CDR3 coding DNA: TGTGCCAGCAGCTGGGGGGGGAGCGCACAAGAGACCCAGTACTTC.

The J gene is TRBJ1-1, the V gene TRBV7-2, with 9 nucleotides matching TRBD1. Germline V CDR1 and CDR2: SGHTA, FQGNSA. The CDR3 contains 14 residues. The ends lost 6 bases at V and 4 bases at J; junction bases unmatched: 6. The CDR3 is CASRPGTGFTEAFF. Written as DNA, the CDR3 is TGTGCCAGCAGGCCCGGGACAGGGTTCACTGAAGCTTTCTTT.

J is TRBJ1-5 and V is TRBV7-2; possible D gene TRBD1, 5 bases. The V end lost 4 bases, the J end lost 4 bases, and 11 bases lay between the germline ends. CDR1 is SGHTA, CDR2 FQGNSA, per germline. The CDR3 spans 14 residues. CDR3 sequence: CASSSWGGNQPQHF. The CDR3 DNA reads as TGTGCCAGCAGCTCCTGGGGGGGGAATCAGCCCCAGCATTTT.

The chain links TRBV6-1 to TRBJ1-6; unclear D gene. Deletions cut 1 base from V and 0 bases from J, with 7 bases between. CDR3 length equals 16 residues. The germline CDR1 and CDR2 sequences are MNHNS and SASEGT. The CDR3: CASSEGEGSYNSPLHF. DNA for the CDR3: TGTGCCAGCAGTGAAGGGGAGGGCTCCTATAATTCACCCCTCCACTTT.

The genes are TRBV6-6 and TRBJ1-5; 8 bases match TRBD1. The V gene end was trimmed by 6 bases and the J gene end by 7 bases; junction bases not matched to a gene: 11. This CDR3 spans 15 amino acids. The germline V gene has CDR1 MNHNY and CDR2 SVGAGI (reference sequence). The CDR3 DNA sequence: TGTGCCAGCAGGCAGACAGGACAGGGAGGGCAGCCCCAGCATTTT. This codes for CASRQTGQGGQPQHF.